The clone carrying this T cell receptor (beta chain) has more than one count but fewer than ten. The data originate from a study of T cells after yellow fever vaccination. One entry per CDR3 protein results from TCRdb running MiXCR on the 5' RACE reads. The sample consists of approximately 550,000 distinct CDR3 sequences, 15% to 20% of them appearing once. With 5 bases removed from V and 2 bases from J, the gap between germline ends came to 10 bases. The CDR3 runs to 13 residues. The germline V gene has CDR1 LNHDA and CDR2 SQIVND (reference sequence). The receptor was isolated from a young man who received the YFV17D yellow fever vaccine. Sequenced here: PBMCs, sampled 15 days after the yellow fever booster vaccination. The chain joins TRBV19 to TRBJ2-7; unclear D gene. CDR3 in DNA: TGTGCCAGTAGTGATGTCGACCCCTACGAGCAGTACTTC. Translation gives CASSDVDPYEQYF.